Each of the 32 T cell receptor beta chains below was sequenced from the same sample in a study of blood T cell repertoires in COVID-19. Sequencing used immunoSEQ multiplex PCR; TCRdb keeps in-frame clones, though not all of them. The profile covers some 240,000 clones, with 75% to 85% appearing a single time and over 4% taken by the ten largest. The sequencing input was peripheral blood. The source of these receptors is a woman between 65 and 79 years old with COVID-19, enrolled during active disease.

This clone turned up a few times. The chain is built from TRBV2 and TRBJ1-5, with D tentatively TRBD1 (6 bases). CDR3 length: 13 amino acids. From germline, CDR1 is SNHLY and CDR2 FYNNEI. V was cut by 10 bases and J by 7 bases, with 17 bases left in between. The CDR3: CATGLGGDQPQHF. CDR3 in DNA: TGTGCCACAGGATTAGGGGGTGACCAGCCCCAGCATTTT.

The V call is TRBV6-5, the J call TRBJ2-7; D perhaps matches TRBD1 (6 bases). V lost 0 bases to trimming and J lost 11 bases, with 14 bases between them. The V gene's germline CDR1 is MNHEY and CDR2 SVGAGI. The CDR3 totals 13 residues. The CDR3 DNA follows: TGTGCCAGCAGTTACTCGCCGACAGGATCGAAGTACTTC. Its protein is CASSYSPTGSKYF.

The chain joins TRBV18 to TRBJ2-7; 7 nucleotides match TRBD1. V lost 1 base and J lost 2; bases outside the gene matches: 8. The CDR3 is 16 residues long. The germline CDR1 and CDR2 sequences are KGHSH and LQKENI. This chain's CDR3 is CASSPRRDSSPYEQYF. In DNA, the CDR3 is TGTGCCAGCTCACCACGCCGGGACAGCAGTCCCTACGAGCAGTACTTC.

This clone was counted once. The rearrangement links TRBV28 to TRBJ1-3; 7 bases are shared with TRBD1. CDR3 length: 18 residues. Trimming took 2 bases from V and 1 from J; bases not matched to a gene: 11. Per the germline V gene, CDR1 is MDHEN and CDR2 is SYDVKM. CDR3 residues: CASSLVGRGIGSGNTIYF. The CDR3 nucleotides read TGTGCCAGCAGTTTAGTAGGCAGGGGGATCGGGTCTGGAAACACCATATATTTT. The whole variable domain, remainder taken from reference TRBV28 and TRBJ1-3, is DVKVTQSSRYLVKRTGEKVFLECVQDMDHENMFWYRQDPGLGLRLIYFSYDVKMKEKGDIPEGYSVSREKKERFSLILESASTNQTSMYLCASSLVGRGIGSGNTIYFGEGSWLTVV.

The chain has TRBV2 and TRBJ2-3; TRBD2 agrees at 8 bases. This CDR3 region has 16 residues. Unmatched junction bases numbered 8, after V lost 6 bases and J lost 0 bases. The germline V gene encodes CDR1 SNHLY and CDR2 FYNNEI. The CDR3 region has the DNA TGTGCCAGCAGCACCTTTACTAGCGGAAGCACAGATACGCAGTATTTT. Amino acids: CASSTFTSGSTDTQYF.

The gene calls are TRBV7-9 and TRBJ1-6, with 10 bases lining up with TRBD1. Trimming took 5 bases from V and 5 from J; bases not matched to a gene: 9. Germline V gene sequence: CDR1 SEHNR, CDR2 FQNEAQ (reference sequence). The CDR3 sequence is 17 residues long. CDR3 coding DNA: TGTGCCAGCAGCCCTCGGGCCGGGACAGGGGATAATTCACCCCTCCACTTT. Residues: CASSPRAGTGDNSPLHF.

This clone was detected once. V and J are TRBV12-3 or TRBV12-4 and TRBJ2-2; TRBD1 might be the D (5 bases). V lost 5 bases to trimming and J lost 5 bases, with 9 bases between them. The CDR3 is made up of 13 amino acids. The CDR3 DNA is TGTGCCAGCAGTGCAGGGATAACCGGGGAGCTGTTTTTT. This sequence encodes CASSAGITGELFF.

This chain joins TRBV2 and TRBJ1-4; D not certain. Trimming pared 4 bases from V and 7 bases from J, leaving 16 bases between. Germline CDR1 SNHLY, CDR2 FYNNEI. CDR3 length: 15 amino acids. As DNA, the CDR3 is TGTGCCAGCAGTGGAGGCCGGGCGGGCGCTGAAAAACTGTTTTTT. Translating gives CASSGGRAGAEKLFF.

The genes are TRBV7-8 and TRBJ2-7; D uncertain. Trimming removed 0 bases from V and 3 bases from J, with 6 bases in between. This CDR3 has 13 residues. The germline gives CDR1 SGHVS, CDR2 FQNEAQ. CDR3 sequence (DNA): TGTGCCAGCAGCTTAGCGGCCCACTACGAGCAGTACTTC. It codes for CASSLAAHYEQYF.

This clone has just one count. The rearrangement joins TRBV19 to TRBJ1-1, with 8 nucleotides matching TRBD1. J was trimmed by 0 bases and V by 8 bases; bases with no gene match: 5. CDR1 and CDR2 (germline): LNHDA, SQIVND (reference sequence). This CDR3 has 14 residues. The CDR3 DNA sequence: TGTGCCAGTGGAAAGACAGGGGTGAACACTGAAGCTTTCTTT. Translated: CASGKTGVNTEAFF.

The V call is TRBV5-5, the J call TRBJ2-2; D call uncertain. Trimming shortened V by 4 bases and J by 7 bases, and 14 bases separated the two germline ends. Per the germline V gene, CDR1 is SGHKS and CDR2 is YYEKEE (reference sequence). The CDR3 is 14 residues long. DNA of the CDR3: TGTGCCAGCAGCCTAATTGGAGAGTACGGGGAGCTGTTTTTT. Amino acids: CASSLIGEYGELFF.

V gene TRBV19 combines with J gene TRBJ2-6; D is uncertain. The CDR3 covers 14 residues. The V gene's germline CDR1 is LNHDA and CDR2 SQIVND (reference sequence). Trimming removed 8 bases from V and 4 bases from J, with 12 bases in between. The CDR3 coding sequence is TGTGCCAGTTACGATAGTTCGGGGGCCAACGTCCTGACTTTC. This codes for CASYDSSGANVLTF.

V usage is TRBV28 and J usage is TRBJ1-1; 8 bases map to TRBD1. This CDR3 is 13 amino acids long. Germline values: CDR1 MDHEN, CDR2 SYDVKM. V lost 3 bases to trimming and J lost 4 bases; unmatched junction nucleotides: 1. The DNA of the CDR3 is TGTGCCAGCAGTTTGCAGGGGGCCACTGAAGCTTTCTTT. This translates into CASSLQGATEAFF.

The chain is built from TRBV24-1 and TRBJ2-5, with TRBD2 matching 8 bases. Per the germline V gene, CDR1 is KGHDR and CDR2 is SFDVKD. The V segment lost 2 bases and the J segment 4 bases; nucleotides outside the gene matches: 11. This CDR3 spans 17 amino acids. CDR3 DNA: TGTGCCACCAGTGATTGGTCCGGGACGGGAGGGCGAGAGACCCAGTACTTC. Its protein is CATSDWSGTGGRETQYF.

This clone was recorded only once. The J gene is TRBJ1-1, the V gene TRBV19; 7 positions agree with TRBD1. The germline V gene has CDR1 LNHDA and CDR2 SQIVND (reference sequence). The CDR3 totals 14 residues. The V and J ends lost 1 base and 4 bases, in that order; junction bases with no gene match: 3. In DNA form, the CDR3 reads TGTGCCAGTAGTATAGCAGGGGGAGGCACTGAAGCTTTCTTT. It is translated as CASSIAGGGTEAFF.

The table lists this clone with a count of one. J is TRBJ2-1 and V is TRBV5-1; D is possibly TRBD1 (5 bases). Germline values: CDR1 SGHRS, CDR2 YFSETQ. This CDR3 has 13 amino acids. The ends were cut back, 0 bases at V and 10 bases at J, with 11 bases in the middle. CDR3 coding DNA: TGCGCCAGCAGCTTGGAAGGGGTGGGAGAGCAGTTCTTC. Translated: CASSLEGVGEQFF.

The chain couples TRBV5-4 to TRBJ2-7, with 14 nucleotides matching TRBD2. Trimming took 4 bases from V and 6 from J; bases not matched to a gene: 9. CDR3 size: 16 residues. Looked up from germline, CDR1 is SGHNT and CDR2 is YYREEE (reference sequence). The CDR3 sequence: CASSPGTSGSRGEQYF. DNA of the CDR3: TGTGCCAGCAGCCCCGGGACTAGCGGGAGTAGGGGCGAGCAGTACTTC.

This sequence joins TRBV29-1 and TRBJ2-1; 12 nucleotides match TRBD2. The germline V gene encodes CDR1 SQVTM and CDR2 ANQGSEA. V was clipped by 7 bases and J by 9 bases; unmatched bases: 7. The CDR3 is 13 residues long. CDR3 coding DNA: TGCAGCGCCAGACTAGCGGGGGAGGTTGAGCAGTTCTTC. Its translation: CSARLAGEVEQFF.

The chain is built from TRBV7-3 and TRBJ1-1; 8 nucleotides agree with TRBD1. With 5 bases clipped from V and 7 bases from J, the junction kept 9 bases outside the gene matches. This CDR3 comprises 14 residues. Germline V gene lookup returns CDR1 SGHTA and CDR2 FQGTGA. The CDR3 loop reads CASSPTGAAIEAFF. For the CDR3, the DNA is TGTGCCAGCAGCCCGACAGGGGCGGCCATTGAAGCTTTCTTT.

This chain links TRBV28 with TRBJ2-7; 11 positions agree with TRBD2. V shed 9 bases, J shed 2 bases, and the junction held 12 bases outside the gene matches. CDR3 length: 16 amino acids. Germline assignment: CDR1 MDHEN and CDR2 SYDVKM. The CDR3, as DNA: TGTGCCAGGGGAAAAGTTAGCGGGAGGGCCCCCTACGAGCAGTACTTC. Translation gives CARGKVSGRAPYEQYF.

This sequence joins TRBV7-8 and TRBJ1-6; D may be TRBD1 (5 bases). Germline V gene data show CDR1 as SGHVS and CDR2 as FQNEAQ. This CDR3 comprises 16 residues. Trimming stripped 7 bases from V and 5 bases from J, with 18 bases between. This CDR3 is CASTKSRTGDNSPLHF. The CDR3 region has the DNA TGTGCCAGCACTAAATCCCGCACAGGTGATAATTCACCCCTCCACTTT.

The V and J genes are TRBV5-4 and TRBJ1-1; 8 bases are shared with TRBD1. The germline CDR1 and CDR2 sequences are SGHNT and YYREEE (reference sequence). The CDR3 has 13 residues. V shed 4 bases and J 3 bases; nucleotides not matched to a gene: 2. The CDR3 nucleotides read TGTGCCAGCAGCGCGGACAGGGACACTGAAGCTTTCTTT. Its protein is CASSADRDTEAFF.

CDR3 nucleotide sequence: TGTGCCAGCTCACCCGGACAGGATCTCCAGCCCCAGCATTTT. Translating it yields CASSPGQDLQPQHF. The V call is TRBV18, the J call TRBJ1-5; 7 bases line up with TRBD1. Germline V gene sequence: CDR1 KGHSH, CDR2 LQKENI. With V trimmed by 3 bases and J by 7 bases, 6 bases remained unmatched. This CDR3 spans 14 amino acids.

The table lists this clone with many counts. The chain combines TRBV7-2 with TRBJ2-7; weak D call: TRBD1 (6 bases). The germline gives CDR1 SGHTA, CDR2 FQGNSA. This CDR3 region has 14 residues. V gave up 3 bases and J gave up 7 bases, with 16 bases separating them. CDR3 DNA sequence: TGTGCCAGCAGCTTTCGTATGTCGGGACAAGAGCAGTACTTC. Protein sequence: CASSFRMSGQEQYF.

The rearrangement joins TRBV24-1 to TRBJ2-1; 11 nucleotides match TRBD2. Germline assignment: CDR1 KGHDR and CDR2 SFDVKD. The CDR3 totals 16 residues. V lost 2 bases, J lost 5 bases, and 4 bases stayed unmatched. CDR3 sequence (DNA): TGTGCCACCAGTGATTGGGGACTAGCGGCCGACAATGAGCAGTTCTTC. Its protein product is CATSDWGLAADNEQFF.

The rearrangement joins TRBV28 to TRBJ1-5; TRBD1 agrees at 7 bases. V was pared by 5 bases and J by 4 bases, with 8 bases of the junction left unmatched. From germline, CDR1 is MDHEN and CDR2 SYDVKM. The CDR3 runs to 15 residues. The CDR3 nucleotides are TGTGCCAGCAGTGCCCCAGGGGGGATAAATCAGCCCCAGCATTTT. It encodes CASSAPGGINQPQHF.

This clone has a handful of counts. The CDR3 region is CASSLRLLTNTGELFF. Here the CDR3 DNA reads TGTGCCAGCAGCCTCCGACTTCTCACGAACACCGGGGAGCTGTTTTTT. This chain connects TRBV5-5 to TRBJ2-2; D is undetermined. The germline V gene has CDR1 SGHKS and CDR2 YYEKEE (reference sequence). V lost 4 bases and J 0 bases, leaving 13 bases between the germline ends. The CDR3 covers 16 residues.

The V gene is TRBV28, the J gene TRBJ1-2, with D perhaps matching TRBD1 (5 bases). This CDR3 is built from 15 residues. V was clipped by 4 bases and J by 3 bases, with 15 bases between them. Germline V CDR1 and CDR2: MDHEN, SYDVKM. The CDR3 sequence: CASSSNPGGYYGYTF. The CDR3 DNA is TGTGCCAGCAGTTCCAACCCGGGGGGTTACTATGGCTACACCTTC.

The chain uses TRBV28 and TRBJ2-1; 7 bases match TRBD2. Germline-derived CDR1 and CDR2 are MDHEN and SYDVKM. Trimming removed 3 bases from V and 7 bases from J; junction bases left unmatched: 12. The CDR3 sequence is 16 residues long. In nucleotides, the CDR3 is TGTGCCAGCAGTTTGGGCGGGAGTTTAAGTTTGAATGAGCAGTTCTTC. It translates to CASSLGGSLSLNEQFF.

This clone has a single count. The chain links TRBV6-1 to TRBJ2-1; D may be TRBD2 (5 bases). The CDR3 sequence is 15 residues long. Trimming cost V 3 bases and J 8 bases, with 17 bases left between them. Germline V gene lookup returns CDR1 MNHNS and CDR2 SASEGT. This CDR3 reads CASSEADFSAYEQFF. The CDR3, as DNA: TGTGCCAGCAGTGAGGCGGACTTTTCAGCCTATGAGCAGTTCTTC.

V usage is TRBV5-1 and J usage is TRBJ2-7; TRBD1 is a possible D gene (6 bases). Looked up from germline, CDR1 is SGHRS and CDR2 is YFSETQ. The CDR3 length is 15 residues. V shed 1 base and J shed 1 base, with 12 bases lying between them. This CDR3 reads CASSLTGTPSYEQYF. The CDR3 DNA follows: TGCGCCAGCAGCTTGACCGGGACACCATCCTACGAGCAGTACTTC. The whole variable domain, filled in from reference TRBV5-1 and TRBJ2-7, reads KAGVTQTPRYLIKTRGQQVTLSCSPISGHRSVSWYQQTPGQGLQFLFEYFSETQRNKGNFPGRFSGRQFSNSRSEMNVSTLELGDSALYLCASSLTGTPSYEQYFGPGTRLTVT.

V and J are TRBV11-2 and TRBJ2-1, with D perhaps TRBD1 (6 bases). The CDR3 covers 14 residues. Trimming removed 2 bases from V and 4 bases from J, with 9 bases in between. CDR1 is SGHAT and CDR2 is FQNNGV in the germline V gene. Here the CDR3 reads CASSLLDSYNEQFF. The CDR3 nucleotides read TGTGCCAGCAGCTTACTGGACAGTTACAATGAGCAGTTCTTC.